This TCR beta chain was documented in a study of blood T cell repertoires in COVID-19. Study background: T cells, B-cell-depleted T cells, or PBMCs supplied cDNA or gDNA.

TCRdb's copy holds only in-frame clones and misses some; the assay was immunoSEQ multiplex PCR. Here the sample spans 100,000 to 150,000 clones, nearly 90% being singletons. Germline-derived CDR1 and CDR2 are ENHRY and SYGVKD. CDR3 size: 13 residues. V lost 0 bases and J 7 bases, leaving 9 bases between the germline ends. The chain has TRBV10-3 and TRBJ2-5, with D possibly matching TRBD2 (5 bases). The sequencing input was peripheral blood. The sequence derives from a woman of 80 years or more with acute or convalescent COVID-19. As DNA, the CDR3 is TGTGCCATCAGTGAGTCTGGGGAGCGGACCCAGTACTTC. It is translated as CAISESGERTQYF.